Shown below are 20 T cell receptor beta chains from a single sample sequenced in a study of vaccination and CD4 T cells after COVID-19. No antigens are known for them. CD4+ T cells that had been cultured provided DNA sequenced with the Oncomine TCR Beta short-read assay. TCRdb re-analysed the PCR reads in MiXCR, keeping a single row per CDR3 protein. The table has 14,000 to 15,000 distinct CDR3 sequences, roughly 73% seen once; the top ten hold about a tenth. Sample treatment: roughly 11-day PBMC culture with coronavirus spike peptide pools or control peptides (ViraFEST assay). The specimen was CD4+ T cells from blood, cultured in vitro. These receptors were obtained from a human donor who had recovered from COVID-19.

This clonotype occurred once. The chain is built from TRBV27 and TRBJ1-5; no reliable D call. Trimming left V 4 bases short and J 4 bases short, with 11 bases between. This CDR3 is 14 amino acids long. Germline-derived CDR1 and CDR2 are MNHEY and SMNVEV (reference sequence). CDR3 residues: CASSSVGLNQPQHF. DNA for the CDR3: TGTGCCAGCAGTTCGGTTGGGTTGAATCAGCCCCAGCATTTT.

The chain has TRBV7-2 and TRBJ1-2; D might be TRBD1 (6 bases). V was pared by 5 bases and J by 4 bases, with 17 bases between. In germline, CDR1 is SGHTA, CDR2 FQGNSA. The CDR3 is made up of 15 amino acids. CDR3 in DNA: TGTGCCAGCAGCGGGTCGGCGGGGGCGGGCTATGGCTACACCTTC. As protein: CASSGSAGAGYGYTF.

This chain uses TRBV27 with TRBJ2-1, with TRBD2 as a possible D gene (5 bases). The germline gives CDR1 MNHEY, CDR2 SMNVEV (reference sequence). Deletions cut 5 bases from V and 6 bases from J, with 17 bases between. This CDR3 region has 15 residues. The CDR3 here is CASSGQEDFSNEQFF. CDR3 nucleotide sequence: TGTGCCAGCAGTGGTCAGGAGGACTTTTCCAATGAGCAGTTCTTC.

About this clonotype: At one end the junction does not follow the germline gene, possibly because of a read error. The rearrangement uses TRBV10-3 and TRBJ1-2; D not resolved. CDR1 is ENHRY, CDR2 SYGVKD, per germline. The CDR3 extends over 13 amino acids. In DNA form, the CDR3 reads TGTACCATCAGTCAATCCCCTGCCACCGGCTACACCTTC. Translation gives CTISQSPATGYTF.

The V call is TRBV6-4, the J call TRBJ2-1; 7 bases match TRBD2. The germline CDR1 and CDR2 sequences are MRHNA and SNTAGT. This CDR3 comprises 15 residues. V lost 8 bases, J lost 2 bases, and 9 bases stayed unmatched. In nucleotides, the CDR3 is TGTGCCAGCCAACAGGTGGGGGGGACCTACAATGAGCAGTTCTTC. Protein: CASQQVGGTYNEQFF.

This rearrangement joins TRBV28 to TRBJ1-6; D is undetermined. Germline V gives CDR1 MDHEN, CDR2 SYDVKM. The CDR3 covers 16 residues. The V and J ends lost 6 bases and 0 bases respectively, with 12 bases between them. The CDR3 protein is CASSPPAGSYNSPLHF. In DNA, the CDR3 is TGTGCCAGCAGCCCCCCCGCGGGCTCCTATAATTCACCCCTCCACTTT.

This clonotype occurred once. The chain joins TRBV7-2 to TRBJ1-4; D may be TRBD1 (6 bases). Per the germline V gene, CDR1 is SGHTA and CDR2 is FQGNSA. Trimming left V 6 bases short and J 7 bases short, with 21 bases between. The CDR3 totals 16 residues. For the CDR3, the DNA is TGTGCCAGCAGGTATAGAACAGGGACGGGTCGTGAAAAACTGTTTTTT. Translated, it gives CASRYRTGTGREKLFF.

V gene TRBV7-2 combines with J gene TRBJ2-7; 8 positions match TRBD2. This CDR3 region has 14 residues. V shed 1 base, J shed 3 bases, and the junction held 2 bases outside the gene matches. Looked up from germline, CDR1 is SGHTA and CDR2 is FQGNSA. For the CDR3, the DNA is TGTGCCAGCAGCTTAGGGGCGGGAGGCTACGAGCAGTACTTC. This encodes CASSLGAGGYEQYF. Combining the CDR3 with reference TRBV7-2 and TRBJ2-7 gives the whole variable domain GAGVSQSPSNKVTEKGKDVELRCDPISGHTALYWYRQSLGQGLEFLIYFQGNSAPDKSGLPSDRFSAERTGGSVSTLTIQRTQQEDSAVYLCASSLGAGGYEQYFGPGTRLTVT.

This chain links TRBV29-1 with TRBJ1-2; 8 bases are a match to TRBD1. CDR1 is SQVTM, CDR2 ANQGSEA, per germline. This CDR3 has 15 residues. V shed 2 bases and J 4 bases; nucleotides not matched to a gene: 9. CDR3 protein: CSVEFRDRRSYGYTF. For the CDR3, the DNA is TGCAGCGTTGAATTCCGGGACAGGCGTTCCTATGGCTACACCTTC.

The CDR3 bases are TGTGCCAGCAGCTTAGATCCAGGGAGGGTGGCTTTCTTT. It encodes CASSLDPGRVAFF. This sequence joins TRBV11-3 and TRBJ1-1, with D tentatively TRBD1 (5 bases). Looked up from germline, CDR1 is SGHNT and CDR2 is YENEEA. V was clipped by 0 bases and J by 11 bases, with 13 bases between them. The CDR3 has 13 amino acids. The whole variable domain, filled in from reference TRBV11-3 and TRBJ1-1, reads EAGVVQSPRYKIIEKKQPVAFWCNPISGHNTLYWYLQNLGQGPELLIRYENEEAVDDSQLPKDRFSAERLKGVDSTLKIQPAELGDSAVYLCASSLDPGRVAFFGQGTRLTVV.

V and J are TRBV10-3 and TRBJ1-1, with TRBD1 matching 7 bases. This CDR3 region has 13 residues. In germline, CDR1 is ENHRY, CDR2 SYGVKD. The V and J ends lost 2 bases and 5 bases, in that order; junction bases with no gene match: 2. CDR3 coding DNA: TGTGCCATCAGTGAGACAGGGGAGACTGAAGCTTTCTTT. As protein: CAISETGETEAFF.

V gene TRBV20-1 combines with J gene TRBJ2-5; D might be TRBD1 (5 bases). From germline, CDR1 is DFQATT and CDR2 SNEGSKA (reference sequence). V lost 6 bases and J lost 0, with 29 bases in between. CDR3 length equals 19 residues. In DNA form, the CDR3 reads TGCAGTGCAAGTAAAGGCGGACACCGAGATACATTTAACCAAGAGACCCAGTACTTC. Its translation is CSASKGGHRDTFNQETQYF.

The chain carries TRBV27 and TRBJ2-5; TRBD2 aligns across 12 bases. This CDR3 has 19 residues. V was clipped by 5 bases and J by 2 bases; unmatched bases: 15. Looked up from germline, CDR1 is MNHEY and CDR2 is SMNVEV (reference sequence). The CDR3 region is CASSARPPLAGGPQETQYF. DNA for the CDR3: TGTGCCAGCAGTGCACGCCCACCACTAGCGGGAGGACCACAAGAGACCCAGTACTTC.

In this sample, this clonotype turned up once. The chain is built from TRBV7-2 and TRBJ1-1; a weak D match, TRBD1 (6 bases). The CDR3 runs to 13 residues. CDR1 and CDR2 (germline): SGHTA, FQGNSA. Trimming removed 1 base from V and 11 bases from J, with 14 bases in between. The DNA for the CDR3 is TGTGCCAGCAGCTTAGAACAGGGCGGAGTGGCTTTCTTT. Protein sequence: CASSLEQGGVAFF. The whole variable domain, remainder taken from reference TRBV7-2 and TRBJ1-1, is GAGVSQSPSNKVTEKGKDVELRCDPISGHTALYWYRQSLGQGLEFLIYFQGNSAPDKSGLPSDRFSAERTGGSVSTLTIQRTQQEDSAVYLCASSLEQGGVAFFGQGTRLTVV.

By proportion, this clonotype is medium-sized. The chain combines TRBV12-3 or TRBV12-4 with TRBJ2-3, with D unclear. The CDR3 extends over 11 amino acids. The V end lost 8 bases, the J end lost 6 bases, and 9 bases lay between the germline ends. CDR3 loop: CASDSTDTQYF. The CDR3 region has the DNA TGTGCCAGCGATTCGACCGATACGCAGTATTTT.

Concerning this clonotype: An end of the junction does not agree with germline; a read error may underlie this. The V call is TRBV28, the J call TRBJ1-1; tentatively, D is TRBD1 (5 bases). This CDR3 region has 14 residues. CDR1 and CDR2 from the germline V gene are MDHEN and SYDVKM. CDR3 sequence (DNA): TGTGCCAGCAGTCCTCAATCAGGGAGACCTGAGGCTTTCTTT. Translation: CASSPQSGRPEAFF.

The chain has TRBV11-2 and TRBJ1-2; D unresolved. V was clipped by 1 base and J by 4 bases, with 10 bases between them. CDR1 SGHAT and CDR2 FQNNGV come from the germline V gene. The CDR3 spans 14 residues. The CDR3 spells CASSLVVGSYGYTF. CDR3 sequence (DNA): TGTGCCAGCAGCTTAGTCGTCGGATCCTATGGCTACACCTTC.

V and J are TRBV20-1 and TRBJ1-4; unclear D gene. The CDR3 extends over 13 amino acids. The germline V and J ends were trimmed by 3 bases and 8 bases, with 13 bases remaining between them. Germline CDR1 DFQATT, CDR2 SNEGSKA (reference sequence). CDR3 nucleotides: TGCAGTGCTAGGTTCCCCAGTAGGGAAAAACTGTTTTTT. This encodes CSARFPSREKLFF.

The rearrangement joins TRBV4-1 to TRBJ1-2; D might be TRBD1 (5 bases). V was shortened by 1 base and J by 4 bases, with 7 bases between the two germline ends. CDR3 length: 13 amino acids. The germline V gene encodes CDR1 MGHRA and CDR2 YSYEKL. CDR3 protein: CASSQGDGYGYTF. The CDR3 nucleotides are TGCGCCAGCAGCCAAGGGGACGGCTATGGCTACACCTTC.

This sequence joins TRBV6-1 and TRBJ2-5; D is undetermined. Germline CDR1 is MNHNS and CDR2 is SASEGT. The V end lost 4 bases, the J end lost 1 base, and 7 bases lay between the germline ends. CDR3 length: 13 residues. DNA of the CDR3: TGTGCCAGCAGTGCCTCCCGCCAAGAGACCCAGTACTTC. This translates into CASSASRQETQYF.